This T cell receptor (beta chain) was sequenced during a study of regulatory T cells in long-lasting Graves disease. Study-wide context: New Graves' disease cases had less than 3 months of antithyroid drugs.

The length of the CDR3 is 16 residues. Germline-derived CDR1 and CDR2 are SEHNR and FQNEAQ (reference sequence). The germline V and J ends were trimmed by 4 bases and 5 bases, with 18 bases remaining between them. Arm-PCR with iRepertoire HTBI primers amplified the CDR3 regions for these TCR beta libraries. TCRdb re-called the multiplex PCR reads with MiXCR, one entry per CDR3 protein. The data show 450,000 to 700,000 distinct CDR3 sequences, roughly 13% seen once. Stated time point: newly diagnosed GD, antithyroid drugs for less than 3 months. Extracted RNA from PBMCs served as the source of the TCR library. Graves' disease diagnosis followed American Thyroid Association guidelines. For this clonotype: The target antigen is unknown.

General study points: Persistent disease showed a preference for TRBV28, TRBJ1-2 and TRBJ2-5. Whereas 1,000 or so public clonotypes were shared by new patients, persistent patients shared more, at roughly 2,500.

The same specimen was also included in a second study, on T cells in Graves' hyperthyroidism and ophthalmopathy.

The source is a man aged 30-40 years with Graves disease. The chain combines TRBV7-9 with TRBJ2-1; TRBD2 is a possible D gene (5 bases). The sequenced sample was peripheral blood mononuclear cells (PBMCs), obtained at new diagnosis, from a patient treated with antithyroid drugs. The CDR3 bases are TGTGCCAGCAGCTCTATTGATCGAGCGGCTGACAATGAGCAGTTCTTC. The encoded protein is CASSSIDRAADNEQFF.